These T cell receptor beta chains were read from a single sample in a study of cytomegalovirus exposure and HLA in healthy donors. Generated by immunoSEQ multiplex PCR, the TCRdb table keeps only in-frame clones and is missing some. In all, the sample yields roughly 71,000 clones. Sequencing was carried out using PBMCs. All receptors come from a woman aged 40 to 55 in good health and CMV-seropositive. Both conserved end residues are part of each CDR3. D genes are given only for firm matches.

. | TRBJ1-6 | TRBV2 | TGTGCCAGCACAGGGGCAAATAATTCACCCCTCCACTTT | CASTGANNSPLHF
. | TRBJ1-6 | TRBV6-5 | TGTGCCAGCAACGACGGGTATTCACCCCTCCACTTT | CASNDGYSPLHF
TRBD1 | TRBJ2-3 | TRBV29-1 | TGCAGCGTTGAGAGTTTGGGACAGGGATATTTT | CSVESLGQGYF
. | TRBJ2-2 | TRBV4-2 | TGTGCCAGCAGCCAAGATAGGGGAGGAACCGGGGAGCTGTTTTTT | CASSQDRGGTGELFF
. | TRBJ2-5 | TRBV6-5 | TGTGCCAGCAGGACAGACCACCAAGAGACCCAGTACTTC | CASRTDHQETQYF
TRBD2 | TRBJ2-5 | TRBV20-1 | TGCAGTGCAACGGGGGGAGAGACCCAGTACTTC | CSATGGETQYF
TRBD2 | TRBJ2-1 | TRBV5-4 | TGTGCCAGCAAAAAGGAAAGCGGGGGGGGTAATGAGCAGTTCTTC | CASKKESGGGNEQFF
TRBD2 | TRBJ2-7 | TRBV7-9 | TGTGCCAGCAGCCAATCATTAACCTCTAGCGGGAGAACGGACGAGCAGTACTTC | CASSQSLTSSGRTDEQYF
TRBD2 | TRBJ2-3 | TRBV5-1 | TGCGCCAGCAGTCCACTAGCGGGAGAATCAGATACGCAGTATTTT | CASSPLAGESDTQYF
TRBD2 | TRBJ2-5 | TRBV7-7 | TGTGCCTCGGGCGGGGGACCCCAAGAGACCCAGTACTTC | CASGGGPQETQYF
. | TRBJ2-7 | TRBV4-2 | TGTGCCAGCAGCCAAGATTTAGGGGACAACTCCTACGAGCAGTACTTC | CASSQDLGDNSYEQYF
. | TRBJ1-6 | TRBV5-1 | TGCGCCAGCAGCTTGGAAAGGGGGTCCTATTCACCCCTCCACTTT | CASSLERGSYSPLHF
. | TRBJ2-2 | TRBV19 | TGTGCCAGTAGTGCTCAGGGGCGGAACACCGGGGAGCTGTTTTTT | CASSAQGRNTGELFF
. | TRBJ1-2 | TRBV4-3 | TGCGCCAGCAGCCAAGAACCAGGGGAAAGGGGATATGGCTACACCTTC | CASSQEPGERGYGYTF
TRBD1 | TRBJ1-1 | TRBV18 | TGTGCCAGCTTACCATTTCAGGGGGAGCTCGAAGCTTTCTTT | CASLPFQGELEAFF
. | TRBJ2-3 | TRBV2 | TGTGCCAGCAGGGGTCCTGAGGGCCGCACAGATACGCAGTATTTT | CASRGPEGRTDTQYF